Presented here are 28 T cell receptor beta chains from one specimen sequenced in a study of OX40 agonist ivuxolimab in advanced cancers. Some clones are missing from TCRdb's copy, which holds only in-frame ones; the method was immunoSEQ multiplex PCR. The profile covers about 100,000 clones, with 70% to 90% appearing a single time and around 0.16% taken by the ten largest. The specimen was CD4+ or CD8+ T cells sorted from blood, collected in a trial of the OX40 agonist ivuxolimab. The receptors were sampled from an adult with an advanced solid tumor such as melanoma, head and neck, liver or kidney cancer.

V is TRBV29-1 and J is TRBJ1-2, with D unclear. Trimming cost V 4 bases and J 4 bases, with 10 bases left between them. This CDR3 has 12 residues. The germline V gene encodes CDR1 SQVTM and CDR2 ANQGSEA. The CDR3 reads CSVGKDRYGYTF. DNA of the CDR3: TGCAGCGTTGGAAAGGATCGCTATGGCTACACCTTC.

CDR3 bases: TGTGCCAGTAGTATAGAAGGAGGGTGGGCTTTCTTT. The encoded protein is CASSIEGGWAFF. The genes are TRBV19 and TRBJ1-1; D gene unclear. The CDR3 loop spans 12 amino acids. Germline-derived CDR1 and CDR2 are LNHDA and SQIVND (reference sequence). Trimming cost V 0 bases and J 11 bases, with 10 bases left between them.

V and J are TRBV30 and TRBJ1-4, with 7 bases that match TRBD1. V lost 5 bases, J lost 13 bases, and 13 bases stayed unmatched. This CDR3 is 13 amino acids long. The V gene's germline CDR1 is GTSNPN and CDR2 SVGIG (reference sequence). The CDR3 sequence is CAWAGGGGPRLFF. The CDR3 DNA sequence: TGTGCCTGGGCCGGAGGAGGGGGCCCTCGACTGTTTTTT.

The chain links TRBV19 to TRBJ1-2; D call uncertain. This CDR3 is built from 13 residues. Trimming pared 7 bases from V and 5 bases from J, leaving 14 bases between. Per the germline V gene, CDR1 is LNHDA and CDR2 is SQIVND (reference sequence). CDR3: CASTRGGLYGYTF. In DNA form, the CDR3 reads TGTGCCAGTACCCGGGGAGGGCTGTATGGCTACACCTTC.

The CDR3 nucleotides are TGTGCCAGCAGTTACGATTCTGCCTCTGGGGCCAACGTCCTGACTTTC. The encoded protein is CASSYDSASGANVLTF. V gene TRBV6-5 combines with J gene TRBJ2-6, with D uncertain. Trimming stripped 2 bases from V and 0 bases from J, with 8 bases between. The CDR3 has 16 amino acids. Germline CDR1 is MNHEY and CDR2 is SVGAGI.

This clone has just a few counts. V usage is TRBV7-8 and J usage is TRBJ1-6, with a weak D call TRBD1 (6 bases). Germline CDR1 is SGHVS and CDR2 is FQNEAQ. The CDR3 sequence is 15 residues long. Trimming took off 5 bases at V and 6 bases at J, with 14 bases between the two ends. CDR3 coding DNA: TGTGCCAGCAGCGCCCGACAGGCGAGTAATTCACCCCTCCACTTT. Its translation: CASSARQASNSPLHF.

In nucleotides, the CDR3 is TGTGCCAGCAAGCGGCCTCAGGGGTGGGGAGTTCCGGAGACCCAGTACTTC. Protein product: CASKRPQGWGVPETQYF. V and J are TRBV28 and TRBJ2-5; D perhaps matches TRBD1 (6 bases). This CDR3 contains 17 residues. Trimming took off 7 bases at V and 5 bases at J, with 26 bases between the two ends. Per germline, CDR1 MDHEN and CDR2 SYDVKM.

The chain has TRBV25-1 and TRBJ1-2; no reliable D call. Germline lookup yields CDR1 MGHDK and CDR2 SYGVNS. This CDR3 is 13 amino acids long. Trimming left V 5 bases short and J 3 bases short, with 10 bases between. The CDR3 here is CASSSTSDYGYTF. CDR3 sequence (DNA): TGTGCCAGCAGTAGCACATCCGACTATGGCTACACCTTC.

The chain is built from TRBV9 and TRBJ2-7, with D possibly called TRBD1 or TRBD2 (5 bases each). The CDR3 totals 14 residues. Trimming cost V 0 bases and J 3 bases, with 10 bases left between them. The germline CDR1 and CDR2 sequences are SGDLS and YYNGEE. The CDR3 protein is CASSVATRGYEQYF. CDR3 DNA: TGTGCCAGCAGCGTAGCTACGAGGGGCTACGAGCAGTACTTC. The complete variable domain, with remaining parts taken from reference TRBV9 and TRBJ2-7, reads DSGVTQTPKHLITATGQRVTLRCSPRSGDLSVYWYQQSLDQGLQFLIQYYNGEERAKGNILERFSAQQFPDLHSELNLSSLELGDSALYFCASSVATRGYEQYFGPGTRLTVT.

The chain has TRBV27 and TRBJ2-4, with TRBD2 matching 8 bases. The CDR3 length is 16 residues. Germline V gene sequence: CDR1 MNHEY, CDR2 SMNVEV (reference sequence). V was clipped by 6 bases and J by 3 bases; unmatched bases: 10. This CDR3 reads CASSPSGGLGKNIQYF. In DNA form, the CDR3 reads TGTGCCAGCAGCCCCTCGGGGGGGCTTGGCAAAAACATTCAGTACTTC.

This chain links TRBV9 with TRBJ1-1, with a possible D match to TRBD1 (6 bases). V lost 4 bases and J 8 bases, leaving 15 bases between the germline ends. Germline CDR1 SGDLS, CDR2 YYNGEE. CDR3 size: 13 residues. The CDR3: CASSTKLTGEAFF. Here the CDR3 DNA reads TGTGCCAGCAGCACGAAACTGACAGGAGAAGCTTTCTTT.

The rearrangement links TRBV28 to TRBJ1-4, with unresolved D. V dropped 0 bases and J dropped 4 bases, with 12 bases sitting between them. Germline CDR1 and CDR2: MDHEN and SYDVKM. This CDR3 is 16 amino acids long. CDR3 residues: CASSLWGRLINEKLFF. CDR3 coding DNA: TGTGCCAGCAGTTTATGGGGCAGGCTCATTAATGAAAAACTGTTTTTT.

The V and J genes are TRBV5-4 and TRBJ1-1, with 7 bases fitting TRBD1. The J segment lost 0 bases and the V segment lost 4 bases, leaving 6 bases of the junction unmatched. The CDR3 loop spans 15 amino acids. The germline gives CDR1 SGHNT, CDR2 YYREEE (reference sequence). DNA for the CDR3: TGTGCCAGCAGCCGGGGAGGGGGCATGAACACTGAAGCTTTCTTT. This sequence encodes CASSRGGGMNTEAFF. The full variable domain, in which reference TRBV5-4 and TRBJ1-1 provide the parts outside the CDR3, is ETGVTQSPTHLIKTRGQQVTLRCSSQSGHNTVSWYQQALGQGPQFIFQYYREEENGRGNFPPRFSGLQFPNYSSELNVNALELDDSALYLCASSRGGGMNTEAFFGQGTRLTVV.

The V call is TRBV6-1, the J call TRBJ1-5, with 10 bases identical to TRBD1. Unmatched junction bases numbered 13, after V lost 0 bases and J lost 5 bases. Germline V gives CDR1 MNHNS, CDR2 SASEGT. The CDR3 runs to 19 residues. Here the CDR3 reads CASSEARFLDRGLDQPQHF. In nucleotides, the CDR3 is TGTGCCAGCAGTGAAGCGCGTTTCCTCGACAGGGGGCTTGATCAGCCCCAGCATTTT.

The CDR3 DNA is TGTGCCAGCAGACTCCCGGGACTAGCGGGAGGGGGTGGTTTAGGGACCCAGTACTTC. Translating it yields CASRLPGLAGGGGLGTQYF. This chain links TRBV28 with TRBJ2-5; 16 positions agree with TRBD2. The CDR3 consists of 19 residues. The germline V gene has CDR1 MDHEN and CDR2 SYDVKM. V lost 6 bases and J lost 7; bases outside the gene matches: 17.

This clone was recorded once. The chain recombines TRBV28 with TRBJ1-3; 7 nucleotides line up with TRBD1. The CDR3 totals 18 residues. Germline CDR1 reads MDHEN; CDR2 reads SYDVKM. Trimming cost V 4 bases and J 3 bases; bases outside gene matches: 15. CDR3 region: CASSSPPGYRGSGNTIYF. CDR3 bases: TGTGCCAGCAGTTCGCCCCCCGGCTACAGGGGAAGTGGAAACACCATATATTTT.

V usage is TRBV7-9 and J usage is TRBJ1-1; the match to TRBD1 covers 8 bases. After removal of 4 bases from V and 3 bases from J, the junction contained 4 bases not matched to a gene. The CDR3 has 14 residues. Germline-derived CDR1 and CDR2 are SEHNR and FQNEAQ (reference sequence). The CDR3, as DNA: TGTGCCAGCAGCTCCCAGGGGGCGCACACTGAAGCTTTCTTT. Its translation is CASSSQGAHTEAFF.

The chain employs TRBV2 and TRBJ1-6; D is unclear. Trimming shortened V by 7 bases and J by 0 bases, and 10 bases separated the two germline ends. Germline V gives CDR1 SNHLY, CDR2 FYNNEI. The CDR3 has 15 residues. CDR3 region: CASKRRSSYNSPLHF. The CDR3 DNA reads TGTGCCAGCAAGAGGAGAAGCTCCTATAATTCACCCCTCCACTTT.

The genes are TRBV7-9 and TRBJ1-5, with a tentative D call TRBD1 (6 bases). CDR3 length equals 16 residues. The V end lost 5 bases, the J end lost 5 bases, and 19 bases lay between the germline ends. Germline V gives CDR1 SEHNR, CDR2 FQNEAQ (reference sequence). The CDR3 sequence: CASSAEPTGSYQPQHF. CDR3 in DNA: TGTGCCAGCAGCGCAGAGCCCACAGGGTCATATCAGCCCCAGCATTTT.

The chain combines TRBV10-1 with TRBJ2-3, with a possible D match to TRBD1 (6 bases). V dropped 0 bases and J dropped 2 bases, with 12 bases sitting between them. Germline V gives CDR1 WNHNN, CDR2 SYGVQD (reference sequence). The CDR3 spans 16 residues. In DNA, the CDR3 is TGCGCCAGCAGTGAGTCGGGGCAGGGGAACACAGATACGCAGTATTTT. This encodes CASSESGQGNTDTQYF.

The chain employs TRBV6-1 and TRBJ1-5; 9 bases agree with TRBD1. This CDR3 has 16 residues. Per the germline V gene, CDR1 is MNHNS and CDR2 is SASEGT. The trim removed 1 base at V and 8 bases at J, leaving 9 bases unmatched. The CDR3 spells CASSEGTGVRRKPQHF. CDR3 sequence (DNA): TGTGCCAGCAGTGAAGGGACAGGGGTCCGCAGGAAGCCCCAGCATTTT.

This chain links TRBV5-4 with TRBJ2-5; perhaps TRBD2 as D (6 bases). Between the trimmed V and J ends, which lost 4 bases and 3 bases, there was a span of 13 bases. The CDR3 consists of 14 residues. Germline V gene lookup returns CDR1 SGHNT and CDR2 YYREEE (reference sequence). CDR3 loop: CASSVPGLKETQYF. CDR3 in DNA: TGTGCCAGCAGCGTGCCGGGACTCAAAGAGACCCAGTACTTC.

V and J are TRBV10-3 and TRBJ2-7; tentative D call: TRBD2 (5 bases). Germline V gene data show CDR1 as ENHRY and CDR2 as SYGVKD. The V gene lost 3 bases and the J gene lost 0 bases, with 15 bases spanning the gap. This CDR3 contains 16 residues. In DNA form, the CDR3 reads TGTGCCATCAGTGAATTTGGTCTAGCAAGCTCCTACGAGCAGTACTTC. Translation gives CAISEFGLASSYEQYF.

The chain links TRBV30 to TRBJ2-7; D might be TRBD2 (5 bases). The V end was cut by 2 bases, the J end by 13 bases, with 21 bases between. The length of the CDR3 is 13 residues. Per germline, CDR1 GTSNPN and CDR2 SVGIG (reference sequence). For the CDR3, the DNA is TGTGCCTGGAGTTTTAACGGGCTAGCAGATTTTTACTTC. This encodes CAWSFNGLADFYF.

The chain employs TRBV2 and TRBJ2-2; D is perhaps TRBD1 or TRBD2 (5 bases each). Germline lookup yields CDR1 SNHLY and CDR2 FYNNEI. With 6 bases removed from V and 4 bases from J, the gap between germline ends came to 9 bases. This CDR3 region has 13 residues. CDR3 in DNA: TGTGCCAGCAGCTGGGGACGCACCGGGGAGCTGTTTTTT. Its translation: CASSWGRTGELFF.

This rearrangement joins TRBV5-1 to TRBJ2-1; the D is unclear. The CDR3 runs 14 residues. Trimming left V 4 bases short and J 6 bases short, with 14 bases between. Looked up from germline, CDR1 is SGHRS and CDR2 is YFSETQ. CDR3 in amino acids: CASSPGFQGNEQFF. CDR3 in DNA: TGCGCCAGCAGCCCCGGATTCCAAGGCAATGAGCAGTTCTTC. Using reference TRBV5-1 and TRBJ2-1 for the parts outside the CDR3, the full variable domain is KAGVTQTPRYLIKTRGQQVTLSCSPISGHRSVSWYQQTPGQGLQFLFEYFSETQRNKGNFPGRFSGRQFSNSRSEMNVSTLELGDSALYLCASSPGFQGNEQFFGPGTRLTVL.

The chain recombines TRBV2 with TRBJ1-5, with D possibly matching TRBD1 (5 bases). The germline gives CDR1 SNHLY, CDR2 FYNNEI. The V end lost 3 bases, the J end lost 6 bases, and 12 bases lay between the germline ends. This CDR3 spans 14 amino acids. DNA of the CDR3: TGTGCCAGCAGTGAGCGGGGGAACGGTCAGCCCCAGCATTTT. This gives the protein CASSERGNGQPQHF.

The CDR3 sequence: CASSERSLRGNTGELFF. CDR3 sequence (DNA): TGTGCCAGCAGTGAACGATCCTTGAGGGGTAACACCGGGGAGCTGTTTTTT. V is TRBV6-1 and J is TRBJ2-2; D possibly uses TRBD1 or TRBD2 (5 bases each). The CDR3 covers 17 residues. CDR1 is MNHNS, CDR2 SASEGT, per germline. V gave up 2 bases and J gave up 2 bases, with 15 bases separating them.